This TCR beta chain derives from a study of response to subunit inactivated influenza vaccine. This clonotype was seen more than once but under ten times. Its antigen is unknown. TCRdb used MiXCR to reprocess the RT-PCR reads, holding one entry per CDR3 protein. Of around 580,000 distinct CDR3 sequences listed, approximately 15% are singletons. General study points: Each seasonal influenza vaccination recruits few new T cells, the authors suggested.

The clonotype comes from a man aged 50 or older who received an inactivated influenza vaccine. The sequencing here drew on PBMCs from blood, taken approximately 12 days after vaccination.

The CDR3 nucleotides are TGTGCCATCAGTGACCCGATGAACACCGGGGAGCTGTTTTTT. Protein product: CAISDPMNTGELFF. The gene calls are TRBV10-3 and TRBJ2-2; D is unresolved. The CDR3 is 14 amino acids. Deletions cut 3 bases from V and 1 base from J, with 6 bases between. The germline V gene encodes CDR1 ENHRY and CDR2 SYGVKD.